This T cell receptor beta chain appears in the sequencing data of a study of blood T cell repertoires in COVID-19. Study information: Both acute and convalescent COVID-19 samples were obtained from the United States, Italy and Spain.

Per the authors' pipeline: Reference gene primer amplification yielded estimated nucleated cell counts. Libraries were prepared by immunoSEQ multiplex PCR; TCRdb keeps only in-frame clonotypes and omits some of them. V, J and clone size derive from that table, while D and trimming were established from the DNA sequence. The repertoire holds over 65,000 clones, with roughly 90% as singletons. The length of the CDR3 is 16 residues. V shed 5 bases and J shed 7 bases, with 24 bases lying between them. Germline V gives CDR1 SGHAT, CDR2 FQNNGV. The sequencing input was peripheral blood. The receptor was derived from a man aged 45-65 years with active or convalescent COVID-19. The chain joins TRBV11-2 to TRBJ2-7; D is possibly TRBD1 (7 bases). The CDR3: CASSTRRGTHAFEQYF. The CDR3 DNA reads TGTGCCAGCAGCACACGCAGGGGGACTCACGCCTTTGAGCAGTACTTC.